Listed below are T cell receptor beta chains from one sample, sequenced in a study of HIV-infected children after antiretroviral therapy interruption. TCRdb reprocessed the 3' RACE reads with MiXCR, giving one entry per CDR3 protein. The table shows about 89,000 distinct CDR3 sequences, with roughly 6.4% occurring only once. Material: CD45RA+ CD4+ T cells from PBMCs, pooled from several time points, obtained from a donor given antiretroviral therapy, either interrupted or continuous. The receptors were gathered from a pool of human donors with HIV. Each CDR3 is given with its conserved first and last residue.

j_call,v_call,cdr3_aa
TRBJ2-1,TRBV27,CASSLLGMAFHNEQFF
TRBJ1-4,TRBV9,CASSPEVNEKLFF
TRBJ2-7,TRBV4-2,CASSQADRSEQYF
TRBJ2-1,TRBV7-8,CASSLVQGYNEQFF
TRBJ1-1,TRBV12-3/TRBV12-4,CASSLRVAFF
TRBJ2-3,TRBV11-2,CASSSRTRLAGAGDTQYF
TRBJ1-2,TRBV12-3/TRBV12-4,CASSPHSGGHRANYGYTF
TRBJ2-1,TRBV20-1,CSAPRTRTSTDTQFF
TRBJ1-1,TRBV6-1,CASSEARRVTEAFF
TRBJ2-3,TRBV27,CASSPRLTRGTDTQYF
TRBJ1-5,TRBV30,CAWSQGRGGQAPLF
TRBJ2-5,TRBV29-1,CSVERWGREETQYF
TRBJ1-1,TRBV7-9,CASSPHSETEAFF
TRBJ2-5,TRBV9,CASSGRTSGGQETQYF
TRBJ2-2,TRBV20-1,CSAPISRGIGELFF
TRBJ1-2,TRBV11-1,CASSLEVKGARGYTF